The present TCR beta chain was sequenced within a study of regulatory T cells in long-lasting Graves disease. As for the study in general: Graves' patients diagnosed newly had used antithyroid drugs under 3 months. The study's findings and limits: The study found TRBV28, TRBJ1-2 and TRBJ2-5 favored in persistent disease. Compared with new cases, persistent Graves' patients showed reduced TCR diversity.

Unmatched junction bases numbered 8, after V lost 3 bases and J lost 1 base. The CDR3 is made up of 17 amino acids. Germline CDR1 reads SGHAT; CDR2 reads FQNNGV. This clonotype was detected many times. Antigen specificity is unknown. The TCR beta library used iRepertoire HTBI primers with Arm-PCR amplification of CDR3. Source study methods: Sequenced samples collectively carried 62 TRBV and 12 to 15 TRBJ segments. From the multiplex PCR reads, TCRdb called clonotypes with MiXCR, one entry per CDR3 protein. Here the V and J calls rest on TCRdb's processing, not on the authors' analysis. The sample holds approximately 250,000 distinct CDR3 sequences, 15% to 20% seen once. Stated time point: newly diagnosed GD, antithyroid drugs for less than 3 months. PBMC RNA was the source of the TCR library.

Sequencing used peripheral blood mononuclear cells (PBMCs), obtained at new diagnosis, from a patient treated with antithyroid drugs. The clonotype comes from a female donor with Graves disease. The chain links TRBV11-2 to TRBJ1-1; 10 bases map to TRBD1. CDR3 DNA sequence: TGTGCCAGCAGCTTCCCCTTCGGACAGGGGGAGAACACTGAAGCTTTCTTT. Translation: CASSFPFGQGENTEAFF.